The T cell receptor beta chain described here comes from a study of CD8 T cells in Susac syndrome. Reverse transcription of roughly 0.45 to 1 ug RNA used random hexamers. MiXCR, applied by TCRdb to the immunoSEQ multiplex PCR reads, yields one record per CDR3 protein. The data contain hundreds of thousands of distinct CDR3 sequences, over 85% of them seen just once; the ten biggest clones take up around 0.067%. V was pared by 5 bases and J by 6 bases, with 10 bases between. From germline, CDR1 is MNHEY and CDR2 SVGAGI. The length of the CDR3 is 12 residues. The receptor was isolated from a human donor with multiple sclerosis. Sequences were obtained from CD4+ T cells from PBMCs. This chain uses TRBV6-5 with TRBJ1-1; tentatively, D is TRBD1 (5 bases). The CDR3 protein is CASSRLGAEAFF. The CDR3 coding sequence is TGTGCCAGCAGTCGGCTGGGGGCTGAAGCTTTCTTT.